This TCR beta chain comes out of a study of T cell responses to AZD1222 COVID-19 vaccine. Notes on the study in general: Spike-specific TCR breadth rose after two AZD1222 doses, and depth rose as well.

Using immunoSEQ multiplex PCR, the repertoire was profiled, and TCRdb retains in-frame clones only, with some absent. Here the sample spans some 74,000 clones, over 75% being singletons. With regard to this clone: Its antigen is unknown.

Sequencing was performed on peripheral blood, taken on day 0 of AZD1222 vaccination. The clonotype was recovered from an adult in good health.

In DNA form, the CDR3 reads TGCGCCAGCAGCTTTACAGGGGGTGCTAATGAAAAACTGTTTTTT. Translation gives CASSFTGGANEKLFF. This chain connects TRBV5-1 to TRBJ1-4; the match to TRBD1 covers 8 bases. Germline V gene sequence: CDR1 SGHRS, CDR2 YFSETQ. The V segment lost 2 bases and the J segment 3 bases; nucleotides outside the gene matches: 3. CDR3 size: 15 residues.